Here is one T cell receptor (beta chain) with its context. Germline V gene lookup returns CDR1 LNHDA and CDR2 SQIVND (reference sequence). The ends lost 7 bases at V and 5 bases at J; junction bases unmatched: 10. The CDR3 extends over 15 amino acids. This sample was taken from a study of blood T cell repertoires in COVID-19. As for the study in general: Spain, Italy and the United States supplied samples that represented acute and convalescent COVID-19. Sources were T cells, B-cell-depleted T cells, or PBMCs; the material itself was cDNA or gDNA.

Original data processing: Counts of nucleated cells, estimated from reference gene primer amplification, were obtained. Here immunoSEQ multiplex PCR was the method, and the copy in TCRdb shows in-frame clones only, minus some. V, J and clone size were drawn from that table, and D and trimming were deduced from the DNA. Found here are around 60,000 clones, 80% to 90% of them singletons; the top ten hold 15% to 20%. Patients of the Seattle cohort, enrolled during active infection, were followed longitudinally. The chain couples TRBV19 to TRBJ2-5; TRBD2 matches at 10 bases. This clonotype was obtained from a woman in her sixties or seventies with COVID-19, enrolled during active disease. Material for sequencing was peripheral blood. As DNA, the CDR3 is TGTGCCAGTAAACGAAGGCTAGCGGGAGTGGAGACCCAGTACTTC. It codes for CASKRRLAGVETQYF.